This T cell receptor (beta chain) stems from a study of shared clonotypes between healthy human individuals (dated by TCRdb to about 2020). Study-wide context: The cohort comprised a couple of women and three men aged 18 to 49 years. Each donor's leukapheresis produced roughly between about 0.9 and 9.5 billion PBMCs. The study deeply sequenced blood TCR repertoires of about 5 healthy adults to estimate repertoire size and the extent of clonotype sharing between individuals. Different laboratories and diverse techniques were used to prepare libraries and sequence TCR repertoires, to increase sequencing depth and limit assay-specific biases. For each donor, CD4 naive and CD4 memory were each run on three plates, CD8 naive on two plates, and CD8 memory on one plate. What the authors observed across the whole study: Naive subsets generally had larger estimated clonotype richness than memory subsets. Rarefaction of sorted-subset datasets indicated incomplete sequencing despite the large sequencing depth. About 4.5% of naive CD4, 3.5% of naive CD8, approximately 2.2% of memory CD4, and more than 0.35% of memory CD8 clonotypes were shared across several donors. Sampling was restricted to blood, and TCR repertoires in tissue are likely to differ from TCR repertoires in blood. Higher generation probabilities were observed for clonotypes shared by all four sorted-subset donors than for non-shared clonotypes. The genetic and exposure-history diversity represented was limited by the small number of donors. Pairwise subsampling led to the expectation that sequencing depth would affect the degree of clonotype sharing among donors.

The CDR3 goes from the cysteine to the phenylalanine over 17 residues. The retained sequence is limited to the CDR3, 51 bases, with the frame set at the first base. In the germline V gene, CDR1 corresponds to SGDLS and CDR2 to YYNGEE. The junction shows trimming of 3 bases on V and 4 bases on J, and the gene matches do not reach 9 bases of it. Donors were healthy HIV-negative adults with no recently reported acute infections or vaccinations. Every donor was a Caucasian adult living in Nashville, Tennessee, USA. Magnetic negative selection was used to enrich CD4+ T cells, after which naive cells were positively selected on CD45RA and the negative fraction became the memory subset. Blood was obtained by leukapheresis, after which PBMCs were separated by Ficoll-Histopaque density gradient centrifugation and cryopreserved in liquid nitrogen vapor phase. Analytical flow cytometry was used to check the purity and quantity of each magnetically sorted T cell population. From each sorted fraction, genomic DNA was isolated and quantified by UV absorbance on a Nanodrop 2000c.

TCR CDR3 regions were amplified from genomic DNA by multiplex PCR using the deep immunoSEQ assay. Genomic DNA extracted from each cell subset was distributed evenly over all wells of several immunoSEQ 96-well plates, and each plate served as one replicate. Each replicate PCR for sorted subsets received about 0.2 ug genomic DNA, equal to about 30,000 T cell genomes. The purified libraries were quantified using a Qubit 3.0 fluorometer, sized with a Bioanalyzer 2100, and then quantified again using the KAPA Library Quantification kit. Every immunoSEQ 96-well plate was sequenced on a dedicated single-read 150-cycle Illumina NextSeq 550 flow cell. The authors processed their data as follows. The immunoSEQ output contained only junctional sequences without quality scores, so filtering could not match that applied to full-length reads. To assign V/J genes and CDR3, sequences were annotated against IMGT germline references using PyIR, a Python wrapper for IgBLAST v1.9. Reads were filtered out if the reads had weak V/J assignments (E-value above 1e-6), no CDR3, stop codons, out-of-frame junctions, or ambiguous translated residues. V3J clonotypes were defined as sequences sharing the same inferred V gene, J gene, and CDR3 amino acid sequence. The percentage overlap between two repertoires was calculated by dividing the number of shared unique clonotypes by the size of the smaller repertoire. Three approaches were used to assess repertoire richness: RTK rarefaction, the Chao1 estimator, and Recon v2.1 estimates of unobserved clonotypes. Generation probabilities were computed with OLGA for all TCRbeta clonotypes obtained by the gDNA method from four donors. The clones in this table, taken by TCRdb from immuneACCESS, are in-frame only. Not every clone is retained; where verified, under half of the shortfall comes from an unresolved V gene, and the cause of the rest is unknown. Clone size and V and J calls were adopted from that table, with D and trimming inferred from the DNA. Within this sample are hundreds of thousands of clones, with approximately 79% of them counted one time only. Approximately 1.8% of the sample rests with the top ten.

Turning to this clone: Its antigen target is currently unknown. The input lacks base qualities; no much larger clone sits a single base away.

Sequencing was carried out using memory CD4+ T cells sorted from blood. Taken with the paper, the label for cell subset or site translates to: CD45RA-negative fraction. The chain couples TRBV9 to TRBJ2-2; 10 middle bases align to TRBD2. The source of this sequence is a woman in her twenties or thirties in good health. The sequence in DNA is TGTGCCAGCAGCGCTACCCTAGCGGGAGCGGGCACCGGGGAGCTGTTTTTT. Its translation is CASSATLAGAGTGELFF.